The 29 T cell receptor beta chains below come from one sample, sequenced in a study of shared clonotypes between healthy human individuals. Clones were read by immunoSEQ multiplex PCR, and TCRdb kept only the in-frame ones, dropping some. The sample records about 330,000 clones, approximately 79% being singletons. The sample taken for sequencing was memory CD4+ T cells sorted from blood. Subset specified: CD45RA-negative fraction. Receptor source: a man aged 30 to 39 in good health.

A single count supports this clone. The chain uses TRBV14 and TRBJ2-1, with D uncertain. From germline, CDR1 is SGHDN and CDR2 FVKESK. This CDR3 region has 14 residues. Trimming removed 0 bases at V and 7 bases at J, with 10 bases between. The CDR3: CASSQDIFPNEQFF. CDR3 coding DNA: TGTGCCAGCAGCCAAGATATTTTCCCAAATGAGCAGTTCTTC.

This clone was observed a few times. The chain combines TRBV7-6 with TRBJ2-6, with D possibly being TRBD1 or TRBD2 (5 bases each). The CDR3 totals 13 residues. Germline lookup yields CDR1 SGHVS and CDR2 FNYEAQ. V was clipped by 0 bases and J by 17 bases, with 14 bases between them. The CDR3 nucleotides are TGTGCCAGCAGCTTAGCGCTTGGGACCCCATTGACTTTC. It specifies CASSLALGTPLTF.

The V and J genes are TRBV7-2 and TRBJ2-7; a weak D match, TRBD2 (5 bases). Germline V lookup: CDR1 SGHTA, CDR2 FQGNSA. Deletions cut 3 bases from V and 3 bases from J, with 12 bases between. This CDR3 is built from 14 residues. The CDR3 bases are TGTGCCAGCAGCTTTAATGTCGACTACTACGAGCAGTACTTC. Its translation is CASSFNVDYYEQYF.

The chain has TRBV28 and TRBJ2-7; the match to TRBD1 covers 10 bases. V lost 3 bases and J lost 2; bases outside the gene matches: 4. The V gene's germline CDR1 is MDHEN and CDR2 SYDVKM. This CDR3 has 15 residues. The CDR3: CASSLTGTGAYEQYF. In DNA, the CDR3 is TGTGCCAGCAGTTTGACCGGGACAGGGGCCTACGAGCAGTACTTC. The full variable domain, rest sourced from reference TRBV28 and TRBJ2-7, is DVKVTQSSRYLVKRTGEKVFLECVQDMDHENMFWYRQDPGLGLRLIYFSYDVKMKEKGDIPEGYSVSREKKERFSLILESASTNQTSMYLCASSLTGTGAYEQYFGPGTRLTVT.

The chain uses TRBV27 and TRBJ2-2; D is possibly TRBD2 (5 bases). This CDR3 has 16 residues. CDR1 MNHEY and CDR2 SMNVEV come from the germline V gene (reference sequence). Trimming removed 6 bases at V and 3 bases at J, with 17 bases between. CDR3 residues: CASSHPAGGDTGELFF. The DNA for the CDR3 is TGTGCCAGCAGCCATCCGGCGGGCGGTGACACCGGGGAGCTGTTTTTT.

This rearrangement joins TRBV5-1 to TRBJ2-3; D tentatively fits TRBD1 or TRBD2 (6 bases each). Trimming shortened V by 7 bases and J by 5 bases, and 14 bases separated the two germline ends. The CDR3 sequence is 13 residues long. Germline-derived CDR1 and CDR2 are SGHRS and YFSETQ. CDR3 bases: TGCGCCAGCGGAAGGGGGGAGAGAGATACGCAGTATTTT. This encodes CASGRGERDTQYF.

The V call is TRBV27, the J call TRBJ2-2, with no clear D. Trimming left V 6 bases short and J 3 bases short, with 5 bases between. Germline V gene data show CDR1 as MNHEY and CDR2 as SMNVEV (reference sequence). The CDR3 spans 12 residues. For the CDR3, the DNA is TGTGCCAGCAGCTTCCACACCGGGGAGCTGTTTTTT. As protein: CASSFHTGELFF.

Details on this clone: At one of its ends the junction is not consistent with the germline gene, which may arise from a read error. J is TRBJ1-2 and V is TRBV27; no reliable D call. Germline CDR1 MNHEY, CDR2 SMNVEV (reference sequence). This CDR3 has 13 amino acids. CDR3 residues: CASSQKLGAPVAF. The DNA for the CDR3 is TGTGCCAGCAGTCAAAAATTAGGTGCACCGGTTGCCTTC.

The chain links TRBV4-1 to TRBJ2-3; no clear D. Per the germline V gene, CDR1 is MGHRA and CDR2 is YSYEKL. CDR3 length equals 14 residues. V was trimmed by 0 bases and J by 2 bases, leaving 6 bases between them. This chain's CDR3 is CASSQEEHTDTQYF. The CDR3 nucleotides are TGCGCCAGCAGCCAAGAGGAGCACACAGATACGCAGTATTTT.

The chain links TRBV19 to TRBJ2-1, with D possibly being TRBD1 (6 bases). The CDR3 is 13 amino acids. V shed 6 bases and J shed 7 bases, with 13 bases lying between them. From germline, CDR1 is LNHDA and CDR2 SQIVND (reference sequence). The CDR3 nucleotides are TGTGCCAGTAGCATACAGGGTTGGAATGAGCAGTTCTTC. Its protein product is CASSIQGWNEQFF.

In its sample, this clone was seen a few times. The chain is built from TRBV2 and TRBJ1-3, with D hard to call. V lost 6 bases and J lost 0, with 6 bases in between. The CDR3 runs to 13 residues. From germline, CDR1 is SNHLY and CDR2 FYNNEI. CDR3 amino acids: CASRANSGNTIYF. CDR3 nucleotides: TGTGCCAGCAGGGCGAACTCTGGAAACACCATATATTTT.

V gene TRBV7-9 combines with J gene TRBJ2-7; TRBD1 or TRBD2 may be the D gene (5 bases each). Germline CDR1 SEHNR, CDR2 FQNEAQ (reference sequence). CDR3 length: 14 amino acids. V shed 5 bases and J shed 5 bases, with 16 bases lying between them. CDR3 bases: TGTGCCAGCAGCCCCTCCAGGGAGAGGGACGAGCAGTACTTC. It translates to CASSPSRERDEQYF.

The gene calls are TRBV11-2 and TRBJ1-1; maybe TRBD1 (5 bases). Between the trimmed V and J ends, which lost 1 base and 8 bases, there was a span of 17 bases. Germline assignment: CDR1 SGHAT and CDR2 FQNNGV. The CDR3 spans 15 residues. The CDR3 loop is CASSLGLRETAEAFF. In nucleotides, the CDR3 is TGTGCCAGCAGCTTAGGTCTCCGAGAGACAGCCGAAGCTTTCTTT.

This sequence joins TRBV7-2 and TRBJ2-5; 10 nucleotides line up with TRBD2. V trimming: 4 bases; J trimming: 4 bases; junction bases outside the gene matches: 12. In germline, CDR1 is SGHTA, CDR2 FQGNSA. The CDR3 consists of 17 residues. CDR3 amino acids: CASSWSSGSHNPETQYF. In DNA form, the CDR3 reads TGTGCCAGCAGCTGGTCTAGCGGGAGTCACAATCCAGAGACCCAGTACTTC. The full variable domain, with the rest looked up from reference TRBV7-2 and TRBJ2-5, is GAGVSQSPSNKVTEKGKDVELRCDPISGHTALYWYRQSLGQGLEFLIYFQGNSAPDKSGLPSDRFSAERTGGSVSTLTIQRTQQEDSAVYLCASSWSSGSHNPETQYFGPGTRLLVL.

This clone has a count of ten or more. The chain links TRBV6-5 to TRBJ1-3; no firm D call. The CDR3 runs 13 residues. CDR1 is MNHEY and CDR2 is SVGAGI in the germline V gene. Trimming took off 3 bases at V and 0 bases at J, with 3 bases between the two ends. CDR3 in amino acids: CASSYGSGNTIYF. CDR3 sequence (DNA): TGTGCCAGCAGTTATGGCTCTGGAAACACCATATATTTT.

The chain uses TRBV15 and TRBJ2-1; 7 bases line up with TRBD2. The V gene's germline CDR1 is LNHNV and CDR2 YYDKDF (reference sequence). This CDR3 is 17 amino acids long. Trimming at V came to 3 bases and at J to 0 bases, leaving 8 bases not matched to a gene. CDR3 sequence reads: CATSRVERDPSYNEQFF. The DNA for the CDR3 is TGTGCCACCAGCAGGGTGGAGCGGGACCCCTCCTACAATGAGCAGTTCTTC.

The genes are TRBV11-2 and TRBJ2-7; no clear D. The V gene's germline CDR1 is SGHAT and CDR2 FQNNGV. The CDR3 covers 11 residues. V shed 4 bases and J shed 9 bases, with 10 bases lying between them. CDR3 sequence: CASSSYGWQYF. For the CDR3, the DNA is TGTGCCAGCAGCTCCTACGGTTGGCAGTACTTC.

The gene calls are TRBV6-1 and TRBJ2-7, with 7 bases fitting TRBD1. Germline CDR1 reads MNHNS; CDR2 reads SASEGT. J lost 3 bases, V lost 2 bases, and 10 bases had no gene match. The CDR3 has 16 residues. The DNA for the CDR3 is TGTGCCAGCAGTGAAATAGTCGGCAGGGGGATCTACGAGCAGTACTTC. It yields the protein CASSEIVGRGIYEQYF.

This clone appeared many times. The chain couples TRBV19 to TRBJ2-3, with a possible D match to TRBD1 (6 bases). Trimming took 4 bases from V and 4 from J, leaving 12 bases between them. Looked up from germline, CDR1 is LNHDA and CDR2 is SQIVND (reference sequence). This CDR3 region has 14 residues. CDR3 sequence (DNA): TGTGCCAGTAGTACATACAGGGTCCCAGATACGCAGTATTTT. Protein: CASSTYRVPDTQYF.

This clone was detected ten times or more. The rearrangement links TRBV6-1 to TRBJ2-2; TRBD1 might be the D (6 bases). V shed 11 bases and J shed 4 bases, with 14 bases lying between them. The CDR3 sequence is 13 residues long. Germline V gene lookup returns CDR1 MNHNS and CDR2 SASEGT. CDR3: CASQGHTTGELFF. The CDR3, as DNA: TGTGCCTCCCAGGGGCATACCACCGGGGAGCTGTTTTTT.

In DNA, the CDR3 is TGCGCCAGCAGCTTGGCCGAATGGGGAAACGAGCAGTACTTC. Protein sequence: CASSLAEWGNEQYF. The J gene is TRBJ2-7, the V gene TRBV5-1; unclear D gene. The length of the CDR3 is 14 residues. From germline, CDR1 is SGHRS and CDR2 YFSETQ. The ends were cut back, 0 bases at V and 5 bases at J, with 12 bases in the middle.

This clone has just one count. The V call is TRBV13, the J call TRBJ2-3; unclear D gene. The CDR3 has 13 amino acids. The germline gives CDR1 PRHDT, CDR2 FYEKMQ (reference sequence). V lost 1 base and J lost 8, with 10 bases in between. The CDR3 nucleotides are TGTGCCAGCAGCTTAGCGGGCAGCGCTACGCAGTATTTT. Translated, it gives CASSLAGSATQYF.

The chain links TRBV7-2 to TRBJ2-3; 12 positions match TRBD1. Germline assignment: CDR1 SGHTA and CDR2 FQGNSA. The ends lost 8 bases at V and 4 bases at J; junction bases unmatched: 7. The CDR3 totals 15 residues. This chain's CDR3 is CASLPGTGGPDTQYF. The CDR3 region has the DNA TGTGCCAGCCTACCCGGGACAGGGGGCCCAGATACGCAGTATTTT.

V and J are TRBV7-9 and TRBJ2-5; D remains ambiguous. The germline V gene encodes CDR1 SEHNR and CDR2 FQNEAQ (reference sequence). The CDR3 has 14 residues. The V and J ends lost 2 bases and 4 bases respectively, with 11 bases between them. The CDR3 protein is CASSLTVTIETQYF. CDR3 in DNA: TGTGCCAGCAGCTTAACGGTCACGATAGAGACCCAGTACTTC.

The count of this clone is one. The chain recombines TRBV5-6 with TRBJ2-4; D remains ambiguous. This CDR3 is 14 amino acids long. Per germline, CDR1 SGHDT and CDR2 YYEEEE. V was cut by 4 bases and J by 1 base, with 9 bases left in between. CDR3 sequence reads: CASSPATAKNIQYF. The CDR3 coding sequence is TGTGCCAGCAGCCCGGCTACCGCCAAAAACATTCAGTACTTC.

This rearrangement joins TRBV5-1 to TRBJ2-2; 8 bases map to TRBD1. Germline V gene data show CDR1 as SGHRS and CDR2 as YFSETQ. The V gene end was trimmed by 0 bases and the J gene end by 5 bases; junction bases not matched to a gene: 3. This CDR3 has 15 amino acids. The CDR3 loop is CASSLGTGSTGELFF. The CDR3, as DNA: TGCGCCAGCAGCTTGGGGACAGGGTCGACCGGGGAGCTGTTTTTT.

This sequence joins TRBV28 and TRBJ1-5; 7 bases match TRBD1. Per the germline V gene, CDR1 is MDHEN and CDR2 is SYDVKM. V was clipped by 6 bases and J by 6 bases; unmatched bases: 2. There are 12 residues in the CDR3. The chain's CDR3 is CASRAGGQPQHF. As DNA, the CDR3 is TGTGCCAGCAGGGCAGGGGGTCAGCCCCAGCATTTT.

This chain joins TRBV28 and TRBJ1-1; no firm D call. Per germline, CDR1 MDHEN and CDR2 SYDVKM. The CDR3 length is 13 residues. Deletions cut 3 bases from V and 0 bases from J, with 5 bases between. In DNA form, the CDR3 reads TGTGCCAGCAGTTTCTTCGTGAACACTGAAGCTTTCTTT. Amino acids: CASSFFVNTEAFF.

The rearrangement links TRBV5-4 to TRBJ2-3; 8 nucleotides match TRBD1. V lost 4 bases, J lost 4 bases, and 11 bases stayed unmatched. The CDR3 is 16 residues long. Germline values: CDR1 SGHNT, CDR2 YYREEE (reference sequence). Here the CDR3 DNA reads TGTGCCAGCAGCCTCGCCCAGGGGGCATCAGCAGATACGCAGTATTTT. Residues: CASSLAQGASADTQYF.